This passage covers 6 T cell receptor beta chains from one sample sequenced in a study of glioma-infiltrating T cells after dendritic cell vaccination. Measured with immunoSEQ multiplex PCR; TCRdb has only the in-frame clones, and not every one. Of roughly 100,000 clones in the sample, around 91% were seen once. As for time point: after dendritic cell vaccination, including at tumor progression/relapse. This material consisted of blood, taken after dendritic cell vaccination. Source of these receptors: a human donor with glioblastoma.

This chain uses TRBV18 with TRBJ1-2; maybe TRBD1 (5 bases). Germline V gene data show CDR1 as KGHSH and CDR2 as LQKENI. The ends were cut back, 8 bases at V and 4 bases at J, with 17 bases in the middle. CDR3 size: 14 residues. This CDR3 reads CASHPSGGAYGYTF. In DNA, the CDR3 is TGTGCCAGCCACCCCTCCGGCGGGGCCTATGGCTACACCTTC. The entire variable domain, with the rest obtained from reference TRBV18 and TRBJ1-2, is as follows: NAGVMQNPRHLVRRRGQEARLRCSPMKGHSHVYWYRQLPEEGLKFMVYLQKENIIDESGMPKERFSAEFPKEGPSILRIQQVVRGDSAAYFCASHPSGGAYGYTFGSGTRLTVV.

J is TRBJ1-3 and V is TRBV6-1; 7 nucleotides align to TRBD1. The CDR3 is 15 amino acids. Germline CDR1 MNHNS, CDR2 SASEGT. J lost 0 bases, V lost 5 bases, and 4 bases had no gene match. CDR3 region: CASSLTGDSGNTIYF. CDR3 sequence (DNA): TGTGCCAGCAGTTTAACAGGGGACTCTGGAAACACCATATATTTT.

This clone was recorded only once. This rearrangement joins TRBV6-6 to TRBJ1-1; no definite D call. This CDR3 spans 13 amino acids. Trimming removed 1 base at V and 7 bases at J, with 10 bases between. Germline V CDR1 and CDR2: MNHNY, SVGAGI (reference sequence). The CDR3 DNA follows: TGTGCCAGCAGTTACTGGGGAGCAGATGAAGCTTTCTTT. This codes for CASSYWGADEAFF.

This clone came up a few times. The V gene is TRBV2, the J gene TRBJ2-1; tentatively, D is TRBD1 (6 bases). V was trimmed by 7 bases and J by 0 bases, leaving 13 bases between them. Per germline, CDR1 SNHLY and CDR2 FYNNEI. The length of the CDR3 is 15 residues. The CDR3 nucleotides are TGTGCCAGCAATAAAAGGGGGAGCTCCTACAATGAGCAGTTCTTC. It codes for CASNKRGSSYNEQFF.

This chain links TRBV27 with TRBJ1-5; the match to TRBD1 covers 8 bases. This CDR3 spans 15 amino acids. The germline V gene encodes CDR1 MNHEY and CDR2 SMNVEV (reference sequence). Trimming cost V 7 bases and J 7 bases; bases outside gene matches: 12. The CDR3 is CASKRMDREAQPQHF. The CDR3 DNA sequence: TGTGCCAGCAAAAGAATGGACAGGGAAGCGCAGCCCCAGCATTTT.

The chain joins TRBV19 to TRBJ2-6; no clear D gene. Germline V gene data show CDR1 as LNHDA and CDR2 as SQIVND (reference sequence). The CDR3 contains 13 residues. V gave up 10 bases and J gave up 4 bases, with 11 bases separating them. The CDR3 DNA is TGTGCCATTTCGAGTGTCGGGGCCAACGTCCTGACTTTC. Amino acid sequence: CAISSVGANVLTF.